The rows below give T cell receptor beta chains drawn from one sample of a study of blood T cell repertoires in COVID-19. The protocol was immunoSEQ multiplex PCR, while the TCRdb copy is restricted to in-frame clones and leaves out a portion. The table lists around 99,000 clones, about 90% of them singletons. Source material: peripheral blood. The receptors stem from a young woman with acute or convalescent COVID-19. The CDR3 runs from the conserved cysteine through the conserved F or W. A D gene is named only where the DNA matches it firmly. Clone sizes are given selectively: once, few, many, or a class where the clone is expanded.

d_call | clone_size | j_call | v_call | cdr3_nt | cdr3_aa
. | . | TRBJ2-7 | TRBV21-1 | TGTGCCAGCAGCCTAAGACAGGGGGATGAGCAGTACTTC | CASSLRQGDEQYF
. | . | TRBJ2-7 | TRBV6-2/TRBV6-3 | TGTGCCAGCAGTTCTGGCGGGCTAAGGAGGCAGTACTTC | CASSSGGLRRQYF
TRBD1 | . | TRBJ2-1 | TRBV6-2/TRBV6-3 | TGTGCCAGCAGTCTAACCGGGACAGGGTGGTACAATGAGCAGTTCTTC | CASSLTGTGWYNEQFF
TRBD2 | . | TRBJ2-7 | TRBV6-6 | TGTGCCAGCAGTCTAGCGGGTGCCTACGAGCAGTACTTC | CASSLAGAYEQYF
TRBD1 | . | TRBJ1-2 | TRBV12-3/TRBV12-4 | TGTGCCAGCAGAATGACAGGGGATGGCTACACCTTC | CASRMTGDGYTF
. | . | TRBJ1-1 | TRBV24-1 | TGTGCCACCAGTGATTCCGCTAGGGGGAAGAACACTGAAGCTTTCTTT | CATSDSARGKNTEAFF
TRBD1 | . | TRBJ1-1 | TRBV3-1/TRBV3-2 | TGTGCCAGCAGCCAACCTTTCGGACAGGGGCACACTGAAGCTTTCTTT | CASSQPFGQGHTEAFF
. | . | TRBJ1-5 | TRBV10-1 | TGCGCCAGCAGTGGGGGGGGGATTTTGATCGTTCAGCCCCAGCATTTT | CASSGGGILIVQPQHF
. | once | TRBJ1-5 | TRBV5-8 | TGTGCCAGCAGCTTGGCCCGGAATCAGCCCCAGCATTTT | CASSLARNQPQHF
. | . | TRBJ2-5 | TRBV4-3 | TGCGCCAGCAGCCCCCGGTTGAGGGGGCAAGAGACCCAGTACTTC | CASSPRLRGQETQYF
. | . | TRBJ2-2 | TRBV10-2 | TGCGCCAGCACCCCAACAGGCACCGGGGAGCTGTTTTTT | CASTPTGTGELFF
TRBD1 | . | TRBJ1-1 | TRBV5-5 | TGTGCCAGCAGCGAACAGGGGACTGAAGCTTTCTTT | CASSEQGTEAFF
TRBD1 | . | TRBJ1-1 | TRBV5-8 | TGTGCCAGCAGCTGGTCTACAGGGGGGAATTTTGCTGAAGCTTTCTTT | CASSWSTGGNFAEAFF
TRBD1 | . | TRBJ1-1 | TRBV14 | TGTGCCAGCAGCCGGCTGACAGGGCAGGGCCTAGAAATAGCTTTCTTT | CASSRLTGQGLEIAFF
. | . | TRBJ1-1 | TRBV6-5 | TGTGCCAGCACGCCGCAGCAGGGAACCACTGAAGCTTTCTTT | CASTPQQGTTEAFF
TRBD2 | . | TRBJ2-1 | TRBV3-1/TRBV3-2 | TGTGCCAGCAGCCAAGAAGCGGGGGGGCCATACAATGAGCAGTTCTTC | CASSQEAGGPYNEQFF
TRBD2 | . | TRBJ2-1 | TRBV28 | TGTGCCAGCAGTTTACTTGGCGGGAGTTACAATGAGCAGTTCTTC | CASSLLGGSYNEQFF
TRBD2 | . | TRBJ2-7 | TRBV7-2 | TGTGCCAGCAGCTTAGCTCTAGCGGGGATCCACGAGCAGTACTTC | CASSLALAGIHEQYF
. | . | TRBJ2-7 | TRBV5-1 | TGCGCCAGCAGCTTGGGAGGGACAAGCTCCTACGAGCAGTACTTC | CASSLGGTSSYEQYF
TRBD2 | . | TRBJ2-5 | TRBV6-1 | TGTGCCAGCAGTGAGCGACTAGCGGGGGGGCCGGAGACCCAGTACTTC | CASSERLAGGPETQYF
TRBD1 | once | TRBJ2-7 | TRBV2 | TGTGCCAGCAGAGACCCGGGACAGGATCTCTACGAGCAGTACTTC | CASRDPGQDLYEQYF
. | . | TRBJ2-2 | TRBV4-1 | TGCGCCAGCAGCCGTTTGACATCCACCGGGGAGCTGTTTTTT | CASSRLTSTGELFF
TRBD1 | . | TRBJ1-5 | TRBV19 | TGTGCCAGTAGTAAAATACCGGGACAGCCGTGGCAGCCCCAGCATTTT | CASSKIPGQPWQPQHF
TRBD2 | . | TRBJ2-5 | TRBV5-4 | TGTGCCAGCAGCGTCACCCGAGGCGGGCTAGCGGGGGCAGAGACCCAGTACTTC | CASSVTRGGLAGAETQYF
TRBD2 | . | TRBJ2-1 | TRBV3-1/TRBV3-2 | TGTGCCAGCAGCAGCCAAGTAGGGACTAGGATTTGGGGGCAGTTCTTC | CASSSQVGTRIWGQFF
TRBD1 | . | TRBJ1-5 | TRBV28 | TGTGCCAGCAGGCGACAGGGTGTGATCAATCAGCCCCAGCATTTT | CASRRQGVINQPQHF
TRBD1 | once | TRBJ1-6 | TRBV6-5 | TGTGCCAGCAGTCCCGGGACAGGGCATAATTCACCCCTCCACTTT | CASSPGTGHNSPLHF
TRBD2 | . | TRBJ2-1 | TRBV28 | TGTGCCAGCAGTCCCCTGGGGGGGCTAGCGGGCTACAATGAGCAGTTCTTC | CASSPLGGLAGYNEQFF
. | . | TRBJ2-5 | TRBV7-8 | TGTGCCAGCAGCAACCGCAGGGGTATCCAAGAGACCCAGTACTTC | CASSNRRGIQETQYF
. | . | TRBJ1-5 | TRBV15 | TGTGCCACCAGCAGAGATTTAGAACAGTTTAGCAATCAGCCCCAGCATTTT | CATSRDLEQFSNQPQHF
. | . | TRBJ1-1 | TRBV6-4 | TGTGCCAGCAGTCCACAAGGGGGGGGAGTTTACTCTGAAGCTTTCTTT | CASSPQGGGVYSEAFF
TRBD1 | . | TRBJ2-5 | TRBV14 | TGTGCCAGCAGCCAAGGAGGACAGGTCTGGGAGACCCAGTACTTC | CASSQGGQVWETQYF
. | . | TRBJ2-7 | TRBV28 | TGTGCCAGCAGTTTACGCAGGGCCGAGCAGTACTTC | CASSLRRAEQYF
. | . | TRBJ2-1 | TRBV4-3 | TGCGCCAGCAGCCAAGAGGGTCAGGCCTCCTACAATGAGCAGTTCTTC | CASSQEGQASYNEQFF
. | . | TRBJ2-7 | TRBV28 | TGTGCCAGCAGAACTGGTGGGAGTATAAACGAGCAGTACTTC | CASRTGGSINEQYF
TRBD2 | few | TRBJ2-2 | TRBV7-2 | TGTGCCAGCAGCTTAGCGACTAGCGGGGCTAACCCCGGGGAGCTGTTTTTT | CASSLATSGANPGELFF
. | . | TRBJ1-2 | TRBV11-1 | TGTGCCAGCAGCTTAGAGACAGTTCCCACCTTC | CASSLETVPTF
. | . | TRBJ1-1 | TRBV6-4 | TGTGCCAGCAGTGCGGGGAAGAACACTGAAGCTTTCTTT | CASSAGKNTEAFF
. | . | TRBJ2-6 | TRBV7-8 | TGTGCCAGCAGCCCCTTAACTAGTGGTGGGGCCAACGTCCTGACTTTC | CASSPLTSGGANVLTF
. | . | TRBJ1-2 | TRBV2 | TGTGCCAGCAGTACTCCCCAATACCTTAAGATCGACAGGACGAACTATGGCTACACCTTC | CASSTPQYLKIDRTNYGYTF
. | few | TRBJ1-4 | TRBV4-1 | TGCGCCAGCAGCCAAGATGGGGGGGAAAAACTGTTTTTT | CASSQDGGEKLFF
. | . | TRBJ1-5 | TRBV28 | TGTGCCAGCAGCCCTTCGTCGGGAGGGGGCAATCAGCCCCAGCATTTT | CASSPSSGGGNQPQHF
TRBD1 | . | TRBJ1-2 | TRBV2 | TGTGCCAGCAGTGACGGGGACAGGGGCCAAGAGGGGACCTTC | CASSDGDRGQEGTF
TRBD1 | . | TRBJ1-2 | TRBV18 | TGTGCCAGCTCACCGAGACAGGGGGCTAACTATGGCTACACCTTC | CASSPRQGANYGYTF